The clone carrying this T cell receptor beta chain was counted only a few times. Its antigen is unknown. CDR3 size: 12 residues. The V end lost 6 bases, the J end lost 9 bases, and 12 bases lay between the germline ends. TCRdb reprocessed the 5' RACE reads with MiXCR, giving one entry per CDR3 protein. The sample has around 300,000 distinct CDR3 sequences; approximately 19% are singletons. The sample originates from a study of T-cell memory formation after mild COVID-19. Findings and caveats of the study: Contracting CD4+ clones sat mainly in CM and EM; CD8+ in EMRA.

The source is a man between 18 and 35 years old who had mild COVID-19 (a few samples of this study predate the infection). Cell type and time point are not known. The sequencing sample was made of PBMCs or a T cell subset sorted from them (not recorded which). The rearrangement uses TRBV12-3 or TRBV12-4 and TRBJ1-3; no definite D call. The CDR3 region has the DNA TGTGCCAGCAGCCCTGCGTTAGTCACCATATATTTT. Translated, it gives CASSPALVTIYF.